These 7 T cell receptor beta chains were sequenced from one sample in a study of T cell clonality in common variable immunodeficiency. General study findings and limits: Fewer deletions and N-nucleotide insertions were reportedly seen in common variable immunodeficiency TCR beta sequences.

Antigen specificity for these receptors is unknown. The data were produced by immunoSEQ multiplex PCR, yet TCRdb's version contains in-frame clones alone and is incomplete. The sample contains 30,000 to 40,000 clones, none of them singletons. The sequencing input was peripheral blood mononuclear cells. Source of these receptors: a human donor with common variable immunodeficiency.

At least ten counts were recorded for this clone. From the germline J gene comes the end of the CDR3, since the read stops 3 residues before it. The V call is TRBV6-2 or TRBV6-3, the J call TRBJ2-7; weak D call: TRBD2 (5 bases). Trimming removed 7 bases from V and 5 bases from J, with 18 bases in between. Germline V gene lookup returns CDR1 MNHEY and CDR2 SVGEGT. CDR3 length: 14 residues. The part of the CDR3 DNA that was read is TGTGCCAGCAAGTCCCCGGGGTTTAGGGACGAG. This codes for CASKSPGFRDE. The CDR3 as a whole reads CASKSPGFRDEQYF.

As concerns this clone: From the germline J gene comes the end of the CDR3, since the read stops 3 residues before it. This chain uses TRBV6-2 or TRBV6-3 with TRBJ2-3; 10 nucleotides line up with TRBD1. Germline V gene lookup returns CDR1 MNHEY and CDR2 SVGEGT. The CDR3 contains 16 residues. V dropped 5 bases and J dropped 4; count of bases not matched to a gene: 9. CDR3 sequence: CASSNHWTGGPDTQYF. The CDR3 DNA, read in part, is TGTGCCAGCAGTAACCACTGGACAGGGGGTCCAGATACG.

Details on this clone: With the read ending 3 residues before the CDR3 end, the germline J gene is used to fill in that end. This chain connects TRBV19 to TRBJ2-7, with 8 bases lining up with TRBD2. The V gene's germline CDR1 is LNHDA and CDR2 SQIVND (reference sequence). V lost 3 bases and J lost 6; bases outside the gene matches: 10. There are 15 residues in the CDR3. Incomplete CDR3 DNA: TGTGCCAGTAGTATTTCCGGGAGCGGGAGAGGCGAG. Encoded protein: CASSISGSGRGE. The full CDR3 protein is CASSISGSGRGEQYF.

As concerns this clone: The read ends 3 residues before the CDR3 terminus; that terminus is restored from the germline J gene. The chain uses TRBV5-6 and TRBJ2-7; D not certain. Trimming took 1 base from V and 3 from J, leaving 8 bases between them. Germline lookup yields CDR1 SGHDT and CDR2 YYEEEE. This CDR3 spans 13 amino acids. The CDR3 sequence is CASSLPPLYEQYF. CDR3 bases read: TGTGCCAGCAGCTTGCCTCCCCTCTACGAG.

This clone was detected many times. The CDR3 bases that were read are TGCAGTGCACCTGACAGGGCGGTCACTGAA. Protein sequence: CSAPDRAVTE. The whole CDR3 is CSAPDRAVTEAFF. The chain is built from TRBV20-1 and TRBJ1-1; 7 bases are shared with TRBD1. The CDR3 end lies 3 residues beyond the end of the read and is filled in from the germline J gene. The J segment lost 4 bases and the V segment lost 6 bases, leaving 8 bases of the junction unmatched. Germline-derived CDR1 and CDR2 are DFQATT and SNEGSKA (reference sequence). The CDR3 totals 13 residues.

Many counts were recorded for this clone. The read halts 3 residues ahead of the CDR3 end, with the missing end drawn from the germline J gene. V gene TRBV20-1 combines with J gene TRBJ2-2; 11 bases align to TRBD2. Germline lookup yields CDR1 DFQATT and CDR2 SNEGSKA (reference sequence). After removal of 3 bases from V and 7 bases from J, the junction contained 7 bases not matched to a gene. This CDR3 contains 15 residues. The DNA read from the CDR3 is TGCAGTGCTAGGACTAGCGGGAACTCGGGCGGGGAG. Translation: CSARTSGNSGGE. In full, the CDR3 is CSARTSGNSGGELFF.

This clone was observed many times. The CDR3 end lies 3 residues beyond the end of the read and is filled in from the germline J gene. This chain connects TRBV4-1 to TRBJ2-2; no firm D call. Germline V gene lookup returns CDR1 MGHRA and CDR2 YSYEKL. This CDR3 spans 16 amino acids. V dropped 1 base and J dropped 0 bases, with 9 bases sitting between them. The CDR3 is CASSQGALSNTGELFF. The CDR3 DNA, read in part, is TGCGCCAGCAGCCAAGGCGCCCTCTCGAACACCGGGGAG.